The 9 T cell receptor beta chains in this list originate from one sample, sequenced in a study of post-analysis software for immune sequencing data. Study results and caveats: Roughly five TRBV segments, including TRBV5-6, TRBV5-1 and TRBV20-1, were more frequent in patients than controls.

No antigen has been assigned to these receptors. Each TCR beta cDNA library carried unique molecular identifiers. TCRdb ran MiXCR on the PCR reads and lists one entry per CDR3 protein. In the table there are approximately 570,000 distinct CDR3 sequences, 40% to 50% of which are singletons. Material: blood. These receptors were collected from a girl aged 10-17 years with multiple sclerosis.

The chain employs TRBV7-8 and TRBJ1-2; TRBD1 agrees at 7 bases. The junction had 2 bases not matched to a gene; V was cut back by 3 bases and J by 4 bases. The germline gives CDR1 SGHVS, CDR2 FQNEAQ. This CDR3 region has 13 residues. CDR3 residues: CASSFRTGYGYTF. The CDR3 DNA sequence: TGTGCCAGCAGCTTCAGGACAGGCTATGGCTACACCTTC.

The chain uses TRBV4-2 and TRBJ2-1, with D hard to call. Germline V gene sequence: CDR1 LGHNA, CDR2 YNFKEQ. CDR3 length: 15 residues. The V end lost 1 base, the J end lost 2 bases, and 9 bases lay between the germline ends. CDR3 bases: TGTGCCAGCAGCCAAGGGGCCACTACCTACAATGAGCAGTTCTTC. Protein: CASSQGATTYNEQFF.

This chain connects TRBV7-2 to TRBJ2-1; tentative D call: TRBD2 (6 bases). CDR3 length: 16 amino acids. The germline gives CDR1 SGHTA, CDR2 FQGNSA. The V and J ends lost 2 bases and 6 bases respectively, with 17 bases between them. In DNA form, the CDR3 reads TGTGCCAGCAGCTTATCGACCGGACTACAAGTCAATGAGCAGTTCTTC. It is translated as CASSLSTGLQVNEQFF.

This clonotype was recorded a few times. The CDR3 here is CASSSGQGWDGYTF. DNA of the CDR3: TGTGCCAGCAGTTCCGGACAGGGTTGGGATGGCTACACCTTC. The chain is built from TRBV12-3 or TRBV12-4 and TRBJ1-2, with 8 bases lining up with TRBD1. The CDR3 is made up of 14 amino acids. The V gene end was trimmed by 4 bases and the J gene end by 6 bases; junction bases not matched to a gene: 7.

V gene TRBV5-1 combines with J gene TRBJ2-3, with 8 bases aligning to TRBD2. With 2 bases clipped from V and 3 bases from J, the junction kept 14 bases outside the gene matches. Germline-derived CDR1 and CDR2 are SGHRS and YFSETQ. This CDR3 has 18 residues. The CDR3 spells CASSLSLSAGGGTDTQYF. DNA for the CDR3: TGCGCCAGCAGCTTAAGCCTATCCGCGGGGGGCGGAACAGATACGCAGTATTTT.

The rearrangement links TRBV9 to TRBJ2-1, with 7 bases matching TRBD2. Per germline, CDR1 SGDLS and CDR2 YYNGEE. V lost 4 bases and J lost 2; bases outside the gene matches: 9. This CDR3 spans 16 amino acids. CDR3 in DNA: TGTGCCAGCAGCCCCCCCACAGCGGGGCCCTACAATGAGCAGTTCTTC. Translation gives CASSPPTAGPYNEQFF. Using reference TRBV9 and TRBJ2-1 for the parts outside the CDR3, the full variable domain is DSGVTQTPKHLITATGQRVTLRCSPRSGDLSVYWYQQSLDQGLQFLIQYYNGEERAKGNILERFSAQQFPDLHSELNLSSLELGDSALYFCASSPPTAGPYNEQFFGPGTRLTVL.

In its sample, this clonotype was seen a few times. DNA of the CDR3: TGCAGTGCTAGAGAAGGAATCCCTATGTTCTTC. As protein: CSAREGIPMFF. The rearrangement links TRBV20-1 to TRBJ2-1, with D unclear. This CDR3 spans 11 amino acids. Germline loops: CDR1 DFQATT, CDR2 SNEGSKA (reference sequence). With 0 bases removed from V and 15 bases from J, the gap between germline ends came to 12 bases.

The rearrangement uses TRBV6-5 and TRBJ2-7; D assignment may be TRBD1 or TRBD2 (5 bases each). The V gene's germline CDR1 is MNHEY and CDR2 SVGAGI. V was cut by 6 bases and J by 9 bases, with 18 bases left in between. CDR3 length: 13 residues. The CDR3 is CASRAGTSIGQYF. The CDR3 DNA follows: TGTGCCAGCAGGGCAGGGACCTCTATCGGGCAGTACTTC.

This clonotype was seen a handful of times. The rearrangement uses TRBV4-2 and TRBJ1-2; a weak D match, TRBD1 (6 bases). Germline CDR1 reads LGHNA; CDR2 reads YNFKEQ. The CDR3 consists of 15 residues. V was shortened by 0 bases and J by 2 bases, with 10 bases between the two germline ends. CDR3 sequence reads: CASSQEHRENYGYTF. CDR3 coding DNA: TGTGCCAGCAGCCAAGAGCACAGGGAGAACTATGGCTACACCTTC.